This TCR beta chain emerged from a study of human T cells and chemical hapten exposure. Study details: Diphenylcyclopropenone was applied weekly to patients' scalps across the roughly 24-week study. The study, taken as a whole, reports: Compared with pre-sensitization or healthy control sets, expanded TCRs clustered more.

The V and J ends lost 4 bases and 4 bases respectively, with 10 bases between them. This CDR3 has 13 amino acids. Germline V gene lookup returns CDR1 MDHEN and CDR2 SYDVKM. There are many counts of this clonotype. Its antigen is still unknown. Time point: patch test 1, 2 weeks after DPC sensitization. The treatment was: therapeutic diphenylcyclopropenone sensitization with weekly scalp DPC. As the library was built, unique molecular identifiers were attached to individual cDNA molecules. TCRdb re-analysed the RACE reads in MiXCR, keeping a single row per CDR3 protein. In the table there are around 380,000 distinct CDR3 sequences, approximately 5.1% of which are singletons.

Material: whole blood, obtained in connection with sensitization to the hapten diphenylcyclopropenone (DPC). The source is a woman aged 45 to 65 with alopecia areata. Some clones in this sample may be carry-over from other donors' samples. This rearrangement joins TRBV28 to TRBJ1-2; D unclear. CDR3 sequence (DNA): TGTGCCAGCAGTTACCGGGAGATCTATGGCTACACCTTC. Protein sequence: CASSYREIYGYTF.